This TCR beta chain was found in a study of blood T cell repertoires in COVID-19. J lost 4 bases, V lost 4 bases, and 4 bases had no gene match. The CDR3 covers 15 residues. Germline V CDR1 and CDR2: LGHNA, YNFKEQ. Only in-frame clones appear in the TCRdb table, and some are missing; sequencing was by immunoSEQ multiplex PCR. The repertoire holds tens of thousands of clones, about 87% seen once, with 5% to 6.5% in the top ten. This sequence originates from a man between 50 and 59 years old with active COVID-19. The source material was peripheral blood. The V gene is TRBV4-2, the J gene TRBJ2-1; 10 bases are shared with TRBD2. CDR3 nucleotide sequence: TGTGCCAGCAGCCCCGGGACTAGCGCATACAATGAGCAGTTCTTC. It codes for CASSPGTSAYNEQFF.